This entry lists 3 T cell receptor beta chains sequenced from one sample in a study of CD8+ T cells in alopecia areata. It was cDNA, reverse transcribed from extracted RNA, that served as the sequencing template. TCRdb's table, derived via immunoSEQ multiplex PCR, lists solely in-frame clones and lacks some. Of approximately 30,000 clones listed, less than 65% are singletons. Material: NKG2D-high CD8+ T cells sorted from blood. These receptors all stem from a human donor with alopecia areata.

V usage is TRBV29-1 and J usage is TRBJ2-1; TRBD2 matches at 9 bases. J was trimmed by 2 bases and V by 0 bases; bases with no gene match: 8. CDR1 is SQVTM and CDR2 is ANQGSEA in the germline V gene. The CDR3 totals 17 residues. The CDR3 region has the DNA TGCAGCGTTGAAGAGGGACTAGCTGGTTTCCCCTACAATGAGCAGTTCTTC. This codes for CSVEEGLAGFPYNEQFF.

The rearrangement links TRBV5-4 to TRBJ2-2, with 10 bases aligning to TRBD2. CDR1 SGHNT and CDR2 YYREEE come from the germline V gene (reference sequence). V gave up 0 bases and J gave up 4 bases; unmatched junction bases: 3. The CDR3 extends over 16 amino acids. CDR3 DNA: TGTGCCAGCAGCTTGGGGGTAGCGGGGGGCACCGGGGAGCTGTTTTTT. This encodes CASSLGVAGGTGELFF.

V is TRBV30 and J is TRBJ2-7, with D possibly TRBD2 on 5 matching bases. Germline V lookup: CDR1 GTSNPN, CDR2 SVGIG (reference sequence). The V and J ends lost 1 base and 3 bases respectively, with 10 bases between them. The CDR3 runs to 13 residues. CDR3 loop: CAWSGGNYYEQYF. The DNA for the CDR3 is TGTGCCTGGAGTGGAGGGAACTACTACGAGCAGTACTTC.